This T cell receptor beta chain was observed in a study of Ad26.COV2.S vaccination and SARS-CoV-2 variants. Turning to the study itself: Participants got Ad26.COV2.S intramuscularly, once or twice 56 days apart.

Germline V gene lookup returns CDR1 SGDLS and CDR2 YYNGEE. Deletions cut 4 bases from V and 3 bases from J, with 14 bases between. The CDR3 is 14 residues long. Treatment described: 15 to 20 received Ad26.COV2.S at low or high dose, single or two shots; 5 received placebo; per-sample allocation not given. The investigators took samples on day 63 after the first vaccine or placebo injection. Vaccine was an Ad26 vector expressing Wuhan-strain SARS-CoV-2 spike. TCRdb's table, derived via immunoSEQ multiplex PCR, lists solely in-frame clones and lacks some. The profile shows 350,000 to 450,000 clones, roughly 84% of them singletons. Overall study findings and caveats: Vaccinees displayed broader spike-specific TCR repertoires than placebo recipients. The study found similar non-spike TCR breadth in vaccine and placebo recipients.

Points on this clone: What it recognizes is unknown.

The sequencing used peripheral blood, collected in a trial of Ad26.COV2.S vaccine versus placebo. This receptor was taken from a person between 18 and 60 years old who received the Ad26.COV2.S COVID-19 vaccine or a placebo. The chain links TRBV9 to TRBJ2-7, with D perhaps matching TRBD2 (6 bases). The CDR3 DNA reads TGTGCCAGCAGCCCCACGGAGGGGCGCTACGAGCAGTACTTC. Protein: CASSPTEGRYEQYF.